A selection of T cell receptor beta chains follows, all from one sample in a study of T cell repertoires in ileal Crohn's disease. Here immunoSEQ multiplex PCR was the method, and the copy in TCRdb shows in-frame clones only, minus some. The sample lists about 8,400 clones; approximately 80% were seen once. What was sequenced was ileal tissue. Receptors originate from an adult with Crohn's disease. Both conserved end residues are part of each CDR3. The D gene is left open where the match is weak. Not all rows give a size; the values are once, few, many and, for expanded clones, a class.

V: TRBV6-1; D: .; J: TRBJ2-4; size: .; DNA: TGTGCCAGCAGTGGGGAGTATCGGGAAACCAAAAACATTCAGTACTTC; CDR3: CASSGEYRETKNIQYF
V: TRBV18; D: .; J: TRBJ1-1; size: .; DNA: TGTGCCAGCTCACCATCCCACACTGAAGCTTTCTTT; CDR3: CASSPSHTEAFF
V: TRBV4-1; D: .; J: TRBJ1-3; size: medium-sized; DNA: TGCGCCAGCAGCCAATCTCGGGGGGATTACTCTGGAAACACCATATATTTT; CDR3: CASSQSRGDYSGNTIYF
V: TRBV10-3; D: .; J: TRBJ2-1; size: once; DNA: TGTGCCATCAGTGAGTCGGGTGAGCAGTTCTTC; CDR3: CAISESGEQFF
V: TRBV21-1; D: .; J: TRBJ2-3; size: .; DNA: TGTGCCAGCAGCAAAGAAAAGCGGGAGGGCCTAATGACAGATACGCAGTATTTT; CDR3: CASSKEKREGLMTDTQYF
V: TRBV7-3; D: .; J: TRBJ2-2; size: .; DNA: TGTGCCAGCAGCTCTACCGGGGAGCTGTTTTTT; CDR3: CASSSTGELFF
V: TRBV20-1; D: .; J: TRBJ2-7; size: .; DNA: TGCAGTGCTAGAGATAACTACGAGCAGTACTTC; CDR3: CSARDNYEQYF
V: TRBV30; D: TRBD2; J: TRBJ2-3; size: .; DNA: TGTGCCTGGAGTGTCGTAGCGGGAGGGCTTGGCACAGATACGCAGTATTTT; CDR3: CAWSVVAGGLGTDTQYF
V: TRBV7-3; D: .; J: TRBJ2-1; size: .; DNA: TGTGCCAGCAGCTTGAGACTAGTGGATGAGCAGTTCTTC; CDR3: CASSLRLVDEQFF
V: TRBV5-1; D: .; J: TRBJ2-7; size: .; DNA: TGCGCCAGCAGCCTGCGGGTCGAAACGAACGAGCAGTACTTC; CDR3: CASSLRVETNEQYF
V: TRBV19; D: .; J: TRBJ2-6; size: .; DNA: TGTGCCAGTAGTATAACGGCTAGCTCTGGGGCCAACGTCCTGACTTTC; CDR3: CASSITASSGANVLTF
V: TRBV5-1; D: .; J: TRBJ1-1; size: .; DNA: TGCGCCAGCAGCTCGTTAAATACTGGAAACACTGAAGCTTTCTTT; CDR3: CASSSLNTGNTEAFF
V: TRBV15; D: .; J: TRBJ2-7; size: .; DNA: TGTGCCACCGGGTCAGGGATTTCCTACGAGCAGTACTTC; CDR3: CATGSGISYEQYF
V: TRBV6-6; D: .; J: TRBJ2-5; size: .; DNA: TGTGCCAGCACCAACGAGCGGCTTAGAGAGACCCAGTACTTC; CDR3: CASTNERLRETQYF
V: TRBV7-9; D: TRBD2; J: TRBJ2-3; size: .; DNA: TGTGCCAGCAGCCTAACTAGCGGGCCCCATGCTAGCACAGATACGCAGTATTTT; CDR3: CASSLTSGPHASTDTQYF
V: TRBV14; D: .; J: TRBJ1-1; size: few; DNA: TGTGCCAGCAGCCAAGGGTTTTGGCCGGGGAACACTGAAGCTTTCTTT; CDR3: CASSQGFWPGNTEAFF
V: TRBV6-1; D: .; J: TRBJ2-7; size: .; DNA: TGTGCCAGCAGTGAAGCCGGCACCCTCTACGAGCAGTACTTC; CDR3: CASSEAGTLYEQYF
V: TRBV4-3; D: .; J: TRBJ2-7; size: .; DNA: TGCGCCAGCAGCCAGATGGCTGCCTACGAGCAGTACTTC; CDR3: CASSQMAAYEQYF
V: TRBV5-1; D: TRBD1; J: TRBJ1-2; size: .; DNA: TGCGCCAGCAGCTTGGGGGGACAGGGGGCTCCAAGAAATGGCTACACCTTC; CDR3: CASSLGGQGAPRNGYTF
V: TRBV10-3; D: .; J: TRBJ2-1; size: .; DNA: TGTGCCATCAGGGGCGGGAATGAGCAGTTCTTC; CDR3: CAIRGGNEQFF
V: TRBV27; D: TRBD2; J: TRBJ2-7; size: .; DNA: TGTGCCAGCAGTCCCCAAGCGGGATTAGGGTACGAGCAGTACTTC; CDR3: CASSPQAGLGYEQYF
V: TRBV7-9; D: .; J: TRBJ1-4; size: .; DNA: TGTGCCAGCAGCCCGACAGGAGGGGAAAAACTGTTTTTT; CDR3: CASSPTGGEKLFF
V: TRBV19; D: .; J: TRBJ2-1; size: .; DNA: TGTGCCAGTAGTATCATAGTTAGTGGTGAGCAGTTCTTC; CDR3: CASSIIVSGEQFF
V: TRBV9; D: .; J: TRBJ2-1; size: .; DNA: TGTGCCAGCAGCGCCGACACCTCAACCTACAATGAGCAGTTCTTC; CDR3: CASSADTSTYNEQFF
V: TRBV19; D: .; J: TRBJ1-1; size: .; DNA: TGTGCCAGTAGCCGTAGGACGTCTACTTACACTGAAGCTTTCTTT; CDR3: CASSRRTSTYTEAFF
V: TRBV5-1; D: .; J: TRBJ2-5; size: .; DNA: TGCGCCAGCAGCCCTAACAGAGCCCAAGAGACCCAGTACTTC; CDR3: CASSPNRAQETQYF
V: TRBV7-9; D: TRBD2; J: TRBJ2-7; size: .; DNA: TGTGCCAGCACCAACTTAGCGGGAGGGAAGTACGAGCAGTACTTC; CDR3: CASTNLAGGKYEQYF
V: TRBV11-2; D: .; J: TRBJ2-7; size: .; DNA: TGTGCCAGCAGCCTCGCCCCCACCTACGAGCAGTACTTC; CDR3: CASSLAPTYEQYF
V: TRBV1; D: .; J: TRBJ2-6; size: .; DNA: TGCACCAGCAGCCACATCCGGGACAGGGAACCAAGATGGAGGGCCAACGTCCTGACTTTC; CDR3: CTSSHIRDREPRWRANVLTF
V: TRBV6-4; D: .; J: TRBJ2-2; size: .; DNA: TGTGCCAGCAGTGACTCGGGGCAGGGGTCCACCGGGGAGCTGTTTTTT; CDR3: CASSDSGQGSTGELFF
V: TRBV30; D: .; J: TRBJ2-4; size: .; DNA: TGTGCCTGGAGTGTAGGCGGAGTAGCCAAAAACATTCAGTACTTC; CDR3: CAWSVGGVAKNIQYF
V: TRBV10-3; D: TRBD1; J: TRBJ1-1; size: .; DNA: TGTGCCATCAGCGCCGGGACAGGGACCACTGAAGCTTTCTTT; CDR3: CAISAGTGTTEAFF
V: TRBV7-7; D: .; J: TRBJ2-5; size: .; DNA: TGTGCTAGCAGCTCCGGGACTCAGGGACAAGAGACCCAGTACTTC; CDR3: CASSSGTQGQETQYF
V: TRBV9; D: .; J: TRBJ2-7; size: .; DNA: TGTGCCAGCAGCGTAGGACAGTTCTCCTACGAGCAGTACTTC; CDR3: CASSVGQFSYEQYF
V: TRBV27; D: .; J: TRBJ1-5; size: .; DNA: TGTGCCAGCAGTAGCTCGGTCTCGGTAGGGCCCCAGCATTTT; CDR3: CASSSSVSVGPQHF
V: TRBV27; D: .; J: TRBJ2-1; size: once; DNA: TGTGCCAGCAGTGGCTACTACTACAATGAGCAGTTCTTC; CDR3: CASSGYYYNEQFF
V: TRBV12-5; D: TRBD2; J: TRBJ2-7; size: .; DNA: TGTGCTAGTGCAAAGACTAGCGGGAGTTCCGAGCAGTACTTC; CDR3: CASAKTSGSSEQYF
V: TRBV18; D: .; J: TRBJ1-1; size: .; DNA: TGTGCCAGCGCCTCAGCTCGGGACACTGAAGCTTTCTTT; CDR3: CASASARDTEAFF
V: TRBV5-1; D: TRBD2; J: TRBJ2-7; size: .; DNA: TGCGCCAGCAGCTTAAGGCTAGCGGGAGGGCCTAGTTACGAGCAGTACTTC; CDR3: CASSLRLAGGPSYEQYF
V: TRBV6-5; D: .; J: TRBJ2-7; size: .; DNA: TGTGCCAGCAGTTACTCGCCGACAGTATCCTACGAGCAGTACTTC; CDR3: CASSYSPTVSYEQYF
V: TRBV30; D: .; J: TRBJ1-2; size: .; DNA: TGTGCCTGGAGTAGGGGCCCAAACTATGGCTACACCTTC; CDR3: CAWSRGPNYGYTF